This T cell receptor beta chain comes out of a study of response to subunit inactivated influenza vaccine. Whole-study findings and limits: The authors put forward the suggestion that each seasonal influenza vaccination may bring in only a limited number of new T cells.

The V gene's germline CDR1 is DFQATT and CDR2 SNEGSKA (reference sequence). The CDR3 contains 14 residues. Trimming stripped 6 bases from V and 4 bases from J, with 18 bases between. In TCRdb, the RT-PCR reads were re-called with MiXCR into one record per CDR3 protein. This sample carries about 700,000 distinct CDR3 sequences, roughly 15% of them seen once, and the ten largest clones take approximately 7.6%. Worth noting for this clonotype: What it binds is unknown.

This TCR derives from a man aged 50 or older who received an inactivated influenza vaccine. Source: PBMCs from blood, taken less than 15 days before vaccination. The chain uses TRBV20-1 and TRBJ2-5; D may be TRBD1 (5 bases). Here the CDR3 reads CSAETGEVRETQYF. As DNA, the CDR3 is TGCAGTGCCGAAACAGGTGAAGTGCGAGAGACCCAGTACTTC.